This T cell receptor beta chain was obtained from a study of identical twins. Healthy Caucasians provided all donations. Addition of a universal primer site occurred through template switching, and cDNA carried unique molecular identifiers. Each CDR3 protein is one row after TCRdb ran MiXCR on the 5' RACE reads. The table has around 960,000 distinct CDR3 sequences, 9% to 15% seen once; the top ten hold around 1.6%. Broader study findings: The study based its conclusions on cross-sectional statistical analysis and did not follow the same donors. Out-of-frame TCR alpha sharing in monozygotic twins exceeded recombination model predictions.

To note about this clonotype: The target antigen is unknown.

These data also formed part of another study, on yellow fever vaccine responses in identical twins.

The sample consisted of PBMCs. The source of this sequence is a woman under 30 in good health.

The CDR3 DNA reads as TGTGCCACCAGCAGAGGAAATGAGGGCCAGGACTATGGCTACACCTTC. Protein sequence: CATSRGNEGQDYGYTF. The V and J genes are TRBV15 and TRBJ1-2; D unclear. Germline assignment: CDR1 LNHNV and CDR2 YYDKDF (reference sequence). This CDR3 has 16 amino acids. The V end was cut by 1 base, the J end by 3 bases, with 15 bases between.